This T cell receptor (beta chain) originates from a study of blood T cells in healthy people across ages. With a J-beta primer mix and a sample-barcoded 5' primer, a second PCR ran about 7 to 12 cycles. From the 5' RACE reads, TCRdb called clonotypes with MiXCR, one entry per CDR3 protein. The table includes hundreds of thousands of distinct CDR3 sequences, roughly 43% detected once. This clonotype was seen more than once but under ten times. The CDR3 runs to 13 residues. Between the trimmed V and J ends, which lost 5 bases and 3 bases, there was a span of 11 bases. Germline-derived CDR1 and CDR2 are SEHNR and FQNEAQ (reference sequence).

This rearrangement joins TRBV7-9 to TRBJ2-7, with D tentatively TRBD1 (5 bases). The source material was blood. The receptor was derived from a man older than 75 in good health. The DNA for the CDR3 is TGTGCCAGCAGCCGATCGACAGTCTACGAGCAGTACTTC. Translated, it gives CASSRSTVYEQYF.